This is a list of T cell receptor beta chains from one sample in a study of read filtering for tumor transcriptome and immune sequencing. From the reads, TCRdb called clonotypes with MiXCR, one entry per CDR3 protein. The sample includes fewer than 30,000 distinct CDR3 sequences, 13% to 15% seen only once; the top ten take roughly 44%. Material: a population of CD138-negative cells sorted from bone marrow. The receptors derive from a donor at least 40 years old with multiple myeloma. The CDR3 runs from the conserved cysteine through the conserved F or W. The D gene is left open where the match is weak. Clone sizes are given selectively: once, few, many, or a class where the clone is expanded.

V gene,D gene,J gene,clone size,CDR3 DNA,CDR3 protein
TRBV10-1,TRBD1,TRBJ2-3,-,TGCGCCAGCTGGGGGACAGGGAACACAGATACGCAGTATTTT,CASWGTGNTDTQYF
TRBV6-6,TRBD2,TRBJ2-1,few,TGTGCCAGCAGTTACTCGAGCGGGAGAAACAATGAGCAGTTCTTC,CASSYSSGRNNEQFF
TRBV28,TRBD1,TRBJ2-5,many,TGTGCCAGCAGTTCCGAGGACAGGGGATACGAGACCCAGTACTTC,CASSSEDRGYETQYF
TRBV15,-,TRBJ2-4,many,TGTGCCACCAGCAGCATTCCGACATTGGCCAAAAACATTCAGTACTTC,CATSSIPTLAKNIQYF
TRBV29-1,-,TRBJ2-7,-,TGCAGCGGAGGGGTGCGGACACAATCCTCCTACGAGCAGTACTTC,CSGGVRTQSSYEQYF
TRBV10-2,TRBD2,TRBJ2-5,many,TGCGCCAGCAGTGAGTGGGGGGCTAGCGGGAGTCTTATCTCGGAGACCCAGTACTTC,CASSEWGASGSLISETQYF
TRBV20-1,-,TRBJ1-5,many,TGCAGTGCTAGCGAGCCCCAGAGTTTCAATCAGCCCCAGCATTTT,CSASEPQSFNQPQHF
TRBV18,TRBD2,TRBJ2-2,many,TGTGCCAGCTCCGCGACTAGCGGCCGGACCGGGGAGCTGTTTTTT,CASSATSGRTGELFF
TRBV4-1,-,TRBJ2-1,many,TGCGCCAGCAGCCCCTCCTACAATGAGCAGTTCTTC,CASSPSYNEQFF
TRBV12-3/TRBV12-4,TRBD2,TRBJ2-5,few,TGTGCCACCCGACTAGCGGGAGTGGAGACCCAGTACTTC,CATRLAGVETQYF
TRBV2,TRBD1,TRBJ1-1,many,TGTGCCAGCAGTGACAGGGGGATTCTCACTGAAGCTTTCTTT,CASSDRGILTEAFF
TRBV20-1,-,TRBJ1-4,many,TGCAGTCTCGCGCCGGGAGAGGGTGGCGAAAAACTGTTTTTT,CSLAPGEGGEKLFF
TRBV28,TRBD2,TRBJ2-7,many,TGTGCCAGCAGCTTATCGACTAGCGGGAGTTACGAGCAGTACTTC,CASSLSTSGSYEQYF
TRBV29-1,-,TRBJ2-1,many,TGCAGCGTTTCTAATTACAATGAGCAGTTCTTC,CSVSNYNEQFF
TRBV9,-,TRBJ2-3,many,TGTGCCAGCAGCGTAGGAGAAGAACCGGCGCAGTATTTT,CASSVGEEPAQYF
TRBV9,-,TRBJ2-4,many,TGTGCCAGCAGCGTAGGGGGCACTAGGGACATTCAGTACTTC,CASSVGGTRDIQYF
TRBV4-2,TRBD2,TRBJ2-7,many,TGTGCCAGCAGCCAAAGATCCTTCGCGGGAGCCGGCGAGCAGTACTTC,CASSQRSFAGAGEQYF
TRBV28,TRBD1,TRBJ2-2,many,TGTGCCAGCAGTCCCTCAGGGGGCGGAAGGGAGCTGTTTTTT,CASSPSGGGRELFF
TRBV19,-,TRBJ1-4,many,TGTGCCAGTAGTACGGGGGCATCTAATGAAAAACTGTTTTTT,CASSTGASNEKLFF
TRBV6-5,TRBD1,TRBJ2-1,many,TGTGCCAGCAGTTACTCGAGAACAGGGGGCCGCAATGAGCAGTTCTTC,CASSYSRTGGRNEQFF
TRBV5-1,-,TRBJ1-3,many,TGCGCCAGCAGGCCCGGGCTCCCCCCTGGAAACACCATATATTTT,CASRPGLPPGNTIYF
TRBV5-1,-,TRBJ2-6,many,TGCGCCAGCAGCTCCGAAGCCGCTGGGGCCAACGTCCTGACTTTC,CASSSEAAGANVLTF
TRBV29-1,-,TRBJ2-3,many,TGCAGCGTTGAAGATCCCGGGACCTTCACAGATACGCAGTATTTT,CSVEDPGTFTDTQYF
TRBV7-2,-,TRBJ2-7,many,TGTGCCAGCAGCTTAAGCGGCGGTCATTACGAGCAGTACTTC,CASSLSGGHYEQYF
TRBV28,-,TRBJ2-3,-,TGTGCCAGCAGTTCACTAGGGGGGGCTGGCACAGATACGCAGTATTTT,CASSSLGGAGTDTQYF
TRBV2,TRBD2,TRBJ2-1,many,TGTGCCAGCAGCGGCAGGACTAGCGGGGTTTACAATGAGCAGTTCTTC,CASSGRTSGVYNEQFF
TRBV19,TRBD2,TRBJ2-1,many,TGTGCCAGTGCCCTAGCGGTCAACTCCTACAATGAGCAGTTCTTC,CASALAVNSYNEQFF
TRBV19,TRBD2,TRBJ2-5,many,TGTGCCAGTAGGGCGGATGGGACTAGCTGGGGGACCCAGTACTTC,CASRADGTSWGTQYF
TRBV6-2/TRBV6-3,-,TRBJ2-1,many,TGTGCCAGCAGTTACTCGCGGGGACAATACAATGAGCAGTTCTTC,CASSYSRGQYNEQFF
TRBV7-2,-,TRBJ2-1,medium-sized,TGTGCCAGCACCGACAATCCCGGTTCGTTCGATGAGCAGTTCTTC,CASTDNPGSFDEQFF
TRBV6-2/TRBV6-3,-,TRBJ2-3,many,TGTGCCAGCAGTTACGTCGGGACTGGCACAGATACGCAGTATTTT,CASSYVGTGTDTQYF
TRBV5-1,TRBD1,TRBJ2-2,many,TGCGCCAGCAGCTCTTCGACAGGGGCGAACACCGGGGAGCTGTTTTTT,CASSSSTGANTGELFF
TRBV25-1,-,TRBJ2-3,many,TGTGCCAGCAGTGGTGTGACAGATACGCAGTATTTT,CASSGVTDTQYF
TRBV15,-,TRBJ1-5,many,TGTGCCACCAGCAGAGATTTAGGTCCGGGCAATCAGCCCCAGCATTTT,CATSRDLGPGNQPQHF
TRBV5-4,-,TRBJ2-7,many,TGTGCCAGCAGCTTGCGTTATAGCGGAATGTCCTACGAGCAGTACTTC,CASSLRYSGMSYEQYF
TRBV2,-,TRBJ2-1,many,TGTGCCAGCAGTGAAGCGCGAGGTGAGCAGTTCTTC,CASSEARGEQFF
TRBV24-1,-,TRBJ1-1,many,TGTGCCACCAGTGATTCAGCACGCACTGAAGCTTTCTTT,CATSDSARTEAFF
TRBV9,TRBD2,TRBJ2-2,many,TGTGCCAGCAGGGGGACTAGCGGGACCAACACCGGGGAGCTGTTTTTT,CASRGTSGTNTGELFF
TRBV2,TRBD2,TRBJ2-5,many,TGTGCCAGCACTATTGCGGGAGGTGGGGAGACCCAGTACTTC,CASTIAGGGETQYF
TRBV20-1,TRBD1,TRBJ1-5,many,TGCAGTGCGACGGGACAGCTCGATAGCAATCAGCCCCAGCATTTT,CSATGQLDSNQPQHF
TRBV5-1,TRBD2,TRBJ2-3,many,TGCGTCAGCAGCTTGGGAGGGGCTGGGACAGATACGCAGTATTTT,CVSSLGGAGTDTQYF
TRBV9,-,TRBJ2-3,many,TGTGCCAGCAGCGTAGAAGACTGGAAGACAGATACGCAGTATTTT,CASSVEDWKTDTQYF
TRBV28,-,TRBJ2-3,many,TGTGCCAGCAGAAGGGACTCCGGCACAGATACGCAGTATTTT,CASRRDSGTDTQYF
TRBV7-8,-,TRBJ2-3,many,TGTGCCAGCAGCTTATACGGGACGATGGGGGGAGATACGCAGTATTTT,CASSLYGTMGGDTQYF
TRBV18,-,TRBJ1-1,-,TGTGCCAGCTCACCACCGGGGGGGAAGAACACTGAAGCTTCCTTT,CASSPPGGKNTEASF
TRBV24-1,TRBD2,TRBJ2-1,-,TGTGCCACCAGTGACTTGGGTCTAGCGGGAGGCCCAGACGATGAGCAGTTCTTC,CATSDLGLAGGPDDEQFF
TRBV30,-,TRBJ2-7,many,TGTGCCTGGACCCAGACGGGCAGGACCTACGAGCAGTACTTC,CAWTQTGRTYEQYF
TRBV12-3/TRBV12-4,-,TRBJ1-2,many,TGTGCCAGCAGCTGGGACTCAGGGGGCTACACCTTC,CASSWDSGGYTF
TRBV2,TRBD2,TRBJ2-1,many,TGTGCCAGCAGACTAGCGCTAACCTTTAATGAGCAGTTCTTC,CASRLALTFNEQFF
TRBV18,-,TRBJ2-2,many,TGTGCCAGCTCATCCGGGACACCGAACACCGGGGAGCTGTTTTTT,CASSSGTPNTGELFF
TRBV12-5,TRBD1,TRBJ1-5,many,TGTGCTAGTGGTTTGGGGGACAGGGGGATACGCAATCAGCCCCAGCATTTT,CASGLGDRGIRNQPQHF
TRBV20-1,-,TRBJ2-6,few,TGCAGTGCCGAGTTTCCCGGGACCAACGTCCTGACTTTC,CSAEFPGTNVLTF
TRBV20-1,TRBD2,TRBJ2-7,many,TGCAGTGCGGAAGGGACCGGGACTAATGGCTACGAGCAGTACTTC,CSAEGTGTNGYEQYF
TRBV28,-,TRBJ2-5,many,TGTGCCACCTCGTTTCAACGGCCTCGGGAAGAGACCCAGTACTTC,CATSFQRPREETQYF
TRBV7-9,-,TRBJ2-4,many,TGTGCCAGCAGCGCACTTGATGAGTTAGGCCGGAACATTCAGTACTTC,CASSALDELGRNIQYF
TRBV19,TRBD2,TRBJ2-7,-,TGTGCCAGTAGACAGACTAGCGGGAGTAACTACGAACAGTACTTC,CASRQTSGSNYEQYF
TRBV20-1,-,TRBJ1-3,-,TGCAGTGTCACAGGGAAGGCTGGAAACGCCATATATTTT,CSVTGKAGNAIYF
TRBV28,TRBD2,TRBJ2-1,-,TGTGCCAGCAGAGGGACTAGCGGGAGGGCCTCCTACAGTGAGCAGTTCTTC,CASRGTSGRASYSEQFF